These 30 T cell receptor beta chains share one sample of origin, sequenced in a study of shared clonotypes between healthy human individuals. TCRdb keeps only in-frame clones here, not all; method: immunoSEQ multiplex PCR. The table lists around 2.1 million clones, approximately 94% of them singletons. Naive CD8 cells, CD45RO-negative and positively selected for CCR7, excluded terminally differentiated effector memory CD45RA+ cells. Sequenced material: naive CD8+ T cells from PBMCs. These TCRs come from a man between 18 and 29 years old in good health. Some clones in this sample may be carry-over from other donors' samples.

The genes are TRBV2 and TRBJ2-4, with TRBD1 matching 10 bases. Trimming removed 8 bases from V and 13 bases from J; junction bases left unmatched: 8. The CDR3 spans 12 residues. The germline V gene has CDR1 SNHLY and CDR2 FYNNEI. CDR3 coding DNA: TGTGCCAGCCGGGACAGGGGAACAGAACAGTACTTC. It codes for CASRDRGTEQYF.

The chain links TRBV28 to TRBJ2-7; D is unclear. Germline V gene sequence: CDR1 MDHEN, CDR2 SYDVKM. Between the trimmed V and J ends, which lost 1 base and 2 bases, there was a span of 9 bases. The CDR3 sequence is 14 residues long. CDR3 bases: TGTGCCAGCAGTTTATCTCAAAGAACCTACGAGCAGTACTTC. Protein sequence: CASSLSQRTYEQYF.

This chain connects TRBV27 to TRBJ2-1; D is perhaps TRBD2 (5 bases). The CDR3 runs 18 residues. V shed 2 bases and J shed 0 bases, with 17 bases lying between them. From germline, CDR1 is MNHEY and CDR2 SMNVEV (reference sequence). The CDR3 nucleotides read TGTGCCAGCAGTTTAGATCGGGATAGAGATAGCTCCTACAATGAGCAGTTCTTC. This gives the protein CASSLDRDRDSSYNEQFF.

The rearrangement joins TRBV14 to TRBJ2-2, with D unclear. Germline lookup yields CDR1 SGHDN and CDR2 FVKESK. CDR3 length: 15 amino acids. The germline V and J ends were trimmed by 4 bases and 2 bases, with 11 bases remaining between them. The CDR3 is CASSPFEPNTGELFF. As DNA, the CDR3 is TGTGCCAGCAGCCCTTTCGAGCCTAACACCGGGGAGCTGTTTTTT.

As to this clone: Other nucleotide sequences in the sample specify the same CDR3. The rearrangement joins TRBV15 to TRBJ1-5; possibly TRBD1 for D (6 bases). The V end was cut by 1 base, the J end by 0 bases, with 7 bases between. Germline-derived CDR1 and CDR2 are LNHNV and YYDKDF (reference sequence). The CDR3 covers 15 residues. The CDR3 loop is CATSRVQGSNQPQHF. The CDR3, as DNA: TGTGCCACCAGCAGAGTACAGGGTAGCAATCAGCCCCAGCATTTT.

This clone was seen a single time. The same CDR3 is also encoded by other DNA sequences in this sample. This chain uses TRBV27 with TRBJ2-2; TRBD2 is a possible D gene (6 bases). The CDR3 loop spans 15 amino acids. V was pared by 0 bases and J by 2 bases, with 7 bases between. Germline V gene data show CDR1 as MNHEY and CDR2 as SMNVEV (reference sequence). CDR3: CASSLSGGNTGELFF. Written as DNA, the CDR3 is TGTGCCAGCAGTTTATCGGGGGGAAACACCGGGGAGCTGTTTTTT.

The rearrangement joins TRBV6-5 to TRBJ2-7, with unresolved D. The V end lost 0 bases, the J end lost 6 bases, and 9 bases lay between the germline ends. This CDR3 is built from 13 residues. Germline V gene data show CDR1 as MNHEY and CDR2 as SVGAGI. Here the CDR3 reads CASSYSTLAEQYF. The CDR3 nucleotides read TGTGCCAGCAGTTACTCGACGCTCGCCGAGCAGTACTTC.

CDR3 region: CASSPGQNQETQYF. In nucleotides, the CDR3 is TGTGCCAGCAGCCCCGGACAGAACCAAGAGACCCAGTACTTC. The chain recombines TRBV9 with TRBJ2-5; tentative D call: TRBD1 (6 bases). Trimming removed 4 bases from V and 0 bases from J, with 10 bases in between. The CDR3 extends over 14 amino acids. CDR1 and CDR2 (germline): SGDLS, YYNGEE.

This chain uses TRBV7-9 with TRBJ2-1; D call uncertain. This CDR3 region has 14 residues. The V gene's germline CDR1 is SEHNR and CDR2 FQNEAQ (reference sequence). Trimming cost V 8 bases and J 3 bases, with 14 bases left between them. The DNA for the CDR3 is TGTGCCAGCGCAAGTCGGACCCTCTACAATGAGCAGTTCTTC. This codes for CASASRTLYNEQFF.

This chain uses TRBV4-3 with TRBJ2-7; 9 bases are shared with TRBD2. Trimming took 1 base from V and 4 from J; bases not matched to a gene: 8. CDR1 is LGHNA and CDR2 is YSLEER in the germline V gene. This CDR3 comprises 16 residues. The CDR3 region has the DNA TGCGCCAGCAGCCAAGTGTTTGGCGGGAGGGGGTACGAGCAGTACTTC. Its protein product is CASSQVFGGRGYEQYF.

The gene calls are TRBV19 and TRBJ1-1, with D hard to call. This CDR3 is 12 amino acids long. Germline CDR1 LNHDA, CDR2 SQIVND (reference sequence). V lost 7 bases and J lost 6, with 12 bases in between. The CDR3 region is CASKTGGSEAFF. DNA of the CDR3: TGTGCCAGTAAAACGGGTGGTTCTGAAGCTTTCTTT.

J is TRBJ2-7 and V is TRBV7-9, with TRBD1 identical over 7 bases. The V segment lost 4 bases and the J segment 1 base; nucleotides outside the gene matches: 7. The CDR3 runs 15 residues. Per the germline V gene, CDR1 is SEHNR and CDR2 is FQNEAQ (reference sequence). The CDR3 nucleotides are TGTGCCAGCAGCTCAGACAGGGAATATTCCTACGAGCAGTACTTC. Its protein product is CASSSDREYSYEQYF. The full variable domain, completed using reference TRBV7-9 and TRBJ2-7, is DTGVSQNPRHKITKRGQNVTFRCDPISEHNRLYWYRQTLGQGPEFLTYFQNEAQLEKSRLLSDRFSAERPKGSFSTLEIQRTEQGDSAMYLCASSSDREYSYEQYFGPGTRLTVT.

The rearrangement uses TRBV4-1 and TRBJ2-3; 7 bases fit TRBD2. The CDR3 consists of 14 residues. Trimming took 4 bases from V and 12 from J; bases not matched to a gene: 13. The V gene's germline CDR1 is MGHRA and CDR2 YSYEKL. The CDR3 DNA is TGCGCCAGCAGCCGGTCCCCGGGACTACAAACCCAGTATTTT. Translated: CASSRSPGLQTQYF.

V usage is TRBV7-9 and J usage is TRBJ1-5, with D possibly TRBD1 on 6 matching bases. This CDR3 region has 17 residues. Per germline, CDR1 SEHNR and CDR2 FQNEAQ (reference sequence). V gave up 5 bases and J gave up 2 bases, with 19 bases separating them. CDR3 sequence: CASSTHRGGSGNQPQHF. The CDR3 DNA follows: TGTGCCAGCAGCACCCATCGGGGGGGCTCTGGCAATCAGCCCCAGCATTTT.

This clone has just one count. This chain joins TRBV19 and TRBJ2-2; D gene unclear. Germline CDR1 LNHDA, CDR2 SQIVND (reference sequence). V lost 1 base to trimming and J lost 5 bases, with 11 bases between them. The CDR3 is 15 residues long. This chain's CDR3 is CASSIGGFRTGELFF. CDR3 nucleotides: TGTGCCAGTAGTATAGGAGGCTTCCGAACCGGGGAGCTGTTTTTT.

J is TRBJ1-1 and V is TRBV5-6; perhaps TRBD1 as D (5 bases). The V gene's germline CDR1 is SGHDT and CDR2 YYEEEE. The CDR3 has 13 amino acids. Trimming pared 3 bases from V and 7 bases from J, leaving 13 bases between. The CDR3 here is CASSSAEGLEAFF. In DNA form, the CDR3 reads TGTGCCAGCAGCTCAGCGGAGGGGCTTGAAGCTTTCTTT.

CDR3: CASSSWTSGSGVQYF. CDR3 DNA: TGTGCCAGCAGCTCGTGGACTAGCGGGAGTGGGGTGCAGTATTTT. The rearrangement joins TRBV7-9 to TRBJ2-3; 13 positions agree with TRBD2. V shed 4 bases, J shed 11 bases, and the junction held 9 bases outside the gene matches. CDR1 is SEHNR, CDR2 FQNEAQ, per germline (reference sequence). The CDR3 consists of 15 residues.

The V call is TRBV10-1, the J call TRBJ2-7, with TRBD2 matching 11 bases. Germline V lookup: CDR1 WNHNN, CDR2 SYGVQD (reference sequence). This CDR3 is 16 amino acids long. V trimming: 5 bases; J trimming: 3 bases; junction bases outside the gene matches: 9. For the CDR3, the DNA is TGCGCCAGCAGTCCCCTCGATAGCGGGAGGGTCTACGAGCAGTACTTC. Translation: CASSPLDSGRVYEQYF.

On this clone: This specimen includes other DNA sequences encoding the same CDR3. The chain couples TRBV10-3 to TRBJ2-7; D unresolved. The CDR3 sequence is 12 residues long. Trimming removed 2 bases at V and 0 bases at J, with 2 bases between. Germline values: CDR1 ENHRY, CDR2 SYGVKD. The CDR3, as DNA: TGTGCCATCAGTGAGGACTCCTACGAGCAGTACTTC. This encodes CAISEDSYEQYF.

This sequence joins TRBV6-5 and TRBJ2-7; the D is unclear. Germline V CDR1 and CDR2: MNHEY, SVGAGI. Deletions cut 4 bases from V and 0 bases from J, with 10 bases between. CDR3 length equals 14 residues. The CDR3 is CASSLRTVSYEQYF. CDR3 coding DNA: TGTGCCAGCAGTTTAAGGACGGTCTCCTACGAGCAGTACTTC.

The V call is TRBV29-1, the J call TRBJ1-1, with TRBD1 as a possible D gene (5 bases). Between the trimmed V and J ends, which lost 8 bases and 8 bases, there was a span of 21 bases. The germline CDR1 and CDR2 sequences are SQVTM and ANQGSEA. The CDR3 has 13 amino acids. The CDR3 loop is CSSGPGTRGEAFF. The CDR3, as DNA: TGCAGCTCCGGCCCTGGCACCCGGGGCGAAGCTTTCTTT.

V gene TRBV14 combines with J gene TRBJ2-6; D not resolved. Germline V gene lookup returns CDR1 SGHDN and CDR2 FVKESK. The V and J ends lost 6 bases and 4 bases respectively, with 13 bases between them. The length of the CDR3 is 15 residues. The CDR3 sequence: CASSSTSSGANVLTF. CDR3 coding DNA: TGTGCCAGCAGTTCCACTTCCTCGGGGGCCAACGTCCTGACTTTC.

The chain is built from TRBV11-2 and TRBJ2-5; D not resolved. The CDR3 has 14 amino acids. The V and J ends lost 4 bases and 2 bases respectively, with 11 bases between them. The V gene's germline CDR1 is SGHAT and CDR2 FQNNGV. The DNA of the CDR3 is TGTGCCAGCAGCTCATTTGGCCTGCAAGAGACCCAGTACTTC. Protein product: CASSSFGLQETQYF.

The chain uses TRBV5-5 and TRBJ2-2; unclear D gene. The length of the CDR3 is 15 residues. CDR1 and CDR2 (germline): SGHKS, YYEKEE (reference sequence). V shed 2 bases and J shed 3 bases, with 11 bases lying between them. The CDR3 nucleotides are TGTGCCAGCAGCTTTAGGTGGGCGGACACCGGGGAGCTGTTTTTT. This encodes CASSFRWADTGELFF.

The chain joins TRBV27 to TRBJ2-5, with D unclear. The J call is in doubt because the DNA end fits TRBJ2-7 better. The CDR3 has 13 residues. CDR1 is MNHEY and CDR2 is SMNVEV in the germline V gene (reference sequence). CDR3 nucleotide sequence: TGTGCCAGCAGTTCTAGAGTTACCTACGAGCAGTACTTC. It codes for CASSSRVTYEQYF.

CDR3 DNA: TGTGCCAGCAGTTTATTGGCTTCTTCGAATGAGCAGTTCTTC. This sequence encodes CASSLLASSNEQFF. The V gene is TRBV28, the J gene TRBJ2-1; D is unresolved. The CDR3 has 14 amino acids. Germline CDR1 is MDHEN and CDR2 is SYDVKM. Trimming removed 1 base from V and 7 bases from J, with 11 bases in between.

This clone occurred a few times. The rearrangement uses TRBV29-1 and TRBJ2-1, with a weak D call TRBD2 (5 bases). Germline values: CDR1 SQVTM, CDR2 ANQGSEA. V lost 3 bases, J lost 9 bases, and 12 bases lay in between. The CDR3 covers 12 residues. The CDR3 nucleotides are TGCAGCGTTGAGGGAGCCTTTGTTGAGCAGTTCTTC. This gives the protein CSVEGAFVEQFF.

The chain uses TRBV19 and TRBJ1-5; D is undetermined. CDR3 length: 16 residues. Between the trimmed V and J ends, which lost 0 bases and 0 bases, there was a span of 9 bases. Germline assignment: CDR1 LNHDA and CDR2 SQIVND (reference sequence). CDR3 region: CASSIDHPVSNQPQHF. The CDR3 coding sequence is TGTGCCAGTAGTATAGATCATCCGGTTAGCAATCAGCCCCAGCATTTT.

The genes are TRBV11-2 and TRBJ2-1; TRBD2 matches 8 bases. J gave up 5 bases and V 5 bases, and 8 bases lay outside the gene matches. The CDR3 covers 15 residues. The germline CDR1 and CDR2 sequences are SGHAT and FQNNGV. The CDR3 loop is CASSQTGGINNEQFF. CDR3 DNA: TGTGCCAGCAGCCAGACGGGAGGGATAAACAATGAGCAGTTCTTC.

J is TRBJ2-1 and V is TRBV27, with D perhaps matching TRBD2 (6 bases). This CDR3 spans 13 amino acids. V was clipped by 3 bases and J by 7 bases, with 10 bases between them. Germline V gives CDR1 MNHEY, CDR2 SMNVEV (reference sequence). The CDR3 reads CASSFIGGNEQFF. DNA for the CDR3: TGTGCCAGCAGTTTTATAGGAGGGAATGAGCAGTTCTTC.